This TCR beta chain was observed in a study of cytomegalovirus exposure and HLA in healthy donors. This PCR relied on a set of 60 Vbeta primers and 13 Jbeta primers. Some clones are missing from TCRdb's copy, which holds only in-frame ones; the method was immunoSEQ multiplex PCR. The repertoire holds about 140,000 clones, with less than 85% as singletons. About this clone itself: Its antigen is not identified.

Findings and caveats of the study: The classifier reportedly diagnosed cytomegalovirus status with high sensitivity and specificity. Earlier analysis looked at TCR beta V segments, and most were productive about 87% or about 30% of the time.

The V gene's germline CDR1 is SGHDT and CDR2 YYEEEE. This CDR3 comprises 14 residues. The V and J ends lost 0 bases and 3 bases respectively, with 6 bases between them. Sequencing input: PBMCs. The sequence was obtained from a man aged 35 to 55 in good health and CMV-seronegative. The rearrangement joins TRBV5-6 to TRBJ2-2; weak D call: TRBD1 (6 bases). CDR3 coding DNA: TGTGCCAGCAGCTTGGACAGGGACACCGGGGAGCTGTTTTTT. This gives the protein CASSLDRDTGELFF.